The source of this T cell receptor (beta chain) is a study of cytomegalovirus exposure and HLA in healthy donors. Vbeta (60) and Jbeta (13) primers were used in the PCR. Profiling relied on immunoSEQ multiplex PCR, and the TCRdb table lists in-frame clones only, not all of them. The repertoire holds around 170,000 clones, with approximately 80% as singletons. The source of this sequence is a woman aged 45 to 65 in good health and CMV-seropositive. Material: PBMCs.

The CDR3: CASSLPSGIYNEQFF. As DNA, the CDR3 is TGTGCCAGCAGCTTGCCTAGCGGTATTTACAATGAGCAGTTCTTC. This sequence joins TRBV5-8 and TRBJ2-1; TRBD2 matches 7 bases. The germline CDR1 and CDR2 sequences are SGHTS and YDEGEE. J was trimmed by 4 bases and V by 1 base; bases with no gene match: 5. CDR3 length: 15 residues.